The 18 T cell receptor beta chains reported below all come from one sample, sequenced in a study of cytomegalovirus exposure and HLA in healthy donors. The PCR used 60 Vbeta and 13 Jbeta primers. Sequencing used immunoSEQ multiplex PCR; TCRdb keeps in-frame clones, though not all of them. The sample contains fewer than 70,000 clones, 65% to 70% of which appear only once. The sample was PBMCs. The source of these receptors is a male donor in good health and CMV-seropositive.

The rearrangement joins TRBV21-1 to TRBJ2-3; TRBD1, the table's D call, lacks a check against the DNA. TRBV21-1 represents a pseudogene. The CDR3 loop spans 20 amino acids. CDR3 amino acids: CASSRVPNPLDRANTDTQYF. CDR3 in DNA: TGTGCCAGCAGCAGAGTTCCCAACCCGCTAGACAGGGCGAACACAGATACGCAGTATTTT.

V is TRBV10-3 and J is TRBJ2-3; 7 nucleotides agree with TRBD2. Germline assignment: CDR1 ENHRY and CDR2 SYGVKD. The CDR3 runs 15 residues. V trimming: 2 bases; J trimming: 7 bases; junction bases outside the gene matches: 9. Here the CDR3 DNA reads TGTGCCATCAGTGAGGGGAACGGGGGGAGTTATACGCAGTATTTT. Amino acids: CAISEGNGGSYTQYF.

In nucleotides, the CDR3 is TGCGCCAGCAGTCCACAGGGGGGGAATAGCAATCAGCCCCAGCATTTT. Protein sequence: CASSPQGGNSNQPQHF. The rearrangement joins TRBV23-1 to TRBJ1-5; 8 nucleotides line up with TRBD1. TRBV23-1 falls under the ORF class, with uncertain function. V trimming: 4 bases; J trimming: 0 bases; junction bases outside the gene matches: 5. The CDR3 totals 16 residues.

The CDR3 loop reads CSADRVYNEQFF. CDR3 DNA: TGCAGCGCAGACAGGGTCTACAATGAGCAGTTCTTC. The V and J genes are TRBV29-1 and TRBJ2-1; 7 positions match TRBD1. V dropped 7 bases and J dropped 3; count of bases not matched to a gene: 3. Per germline, CDR1 SQVTM and CDR2 ANQGSEA. CDR3 length equals 12 residues.

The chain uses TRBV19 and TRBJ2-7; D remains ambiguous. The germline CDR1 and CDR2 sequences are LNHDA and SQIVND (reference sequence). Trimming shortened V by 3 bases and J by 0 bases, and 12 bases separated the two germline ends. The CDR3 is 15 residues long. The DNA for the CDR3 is TGTGCCAGTAGTATCCGCCAGGATTACTCCTACGAGCAGTACTTC. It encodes CASSIRQDYSYEQYF. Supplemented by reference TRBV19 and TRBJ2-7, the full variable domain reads DGGITQSPKYLFRKEGQNVTLSCEQNLNHDAMYWYRQDPGQGLRLIYYSQIVNDFQKGDIAEGYSVSREKKESFPLTVTSAQKNPTAFYLCASSIRQDYSYEQYFGPGTRLTVT.

The CDR3 bases are TGTGCCAGCAGTTACACCCGGACAGGGGAAGAGCAGTACTTC. Protein sequence: CASSYTRTGEEQYF. V usage is TRBV6-6 and J usage is TRBJ2-7; the match to TRBD1 covers 9 bases. Germline values: CDR1 MNHNY, CDR2 SVGAGI (reference sequence). The CDR3 covers 14 residues. Trimming at V came to 2 bases and at J to 7 bases, leaving 6 bases not matched to a gene.

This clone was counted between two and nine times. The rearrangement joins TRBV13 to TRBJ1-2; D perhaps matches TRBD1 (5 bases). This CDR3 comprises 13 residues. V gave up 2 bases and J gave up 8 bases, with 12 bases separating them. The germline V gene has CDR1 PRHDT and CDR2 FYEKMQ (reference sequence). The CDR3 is CASSLWGEEGYTF. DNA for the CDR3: TGTGCCAGCAGCTTATGGGGGGAGGAAGGCTACACCTTC.

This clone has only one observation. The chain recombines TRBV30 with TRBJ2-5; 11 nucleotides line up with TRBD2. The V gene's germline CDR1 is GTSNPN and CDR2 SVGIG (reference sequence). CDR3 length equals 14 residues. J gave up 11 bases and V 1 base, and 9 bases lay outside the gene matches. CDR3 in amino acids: CAWSALAGVYEQYF. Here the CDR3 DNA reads TGTGCCTGGAGTGCACTAGCGGGAGTTTATGAGCAGTACTTC.

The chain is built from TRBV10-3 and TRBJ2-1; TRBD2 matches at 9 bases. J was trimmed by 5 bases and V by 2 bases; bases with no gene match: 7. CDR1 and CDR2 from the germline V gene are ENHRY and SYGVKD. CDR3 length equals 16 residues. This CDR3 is CAISETPGLANNEQFF. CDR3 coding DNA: TGTGCCATCAGTGAGACCCCCGGACTAGCGAACAATGAGCAGTTCTTC.

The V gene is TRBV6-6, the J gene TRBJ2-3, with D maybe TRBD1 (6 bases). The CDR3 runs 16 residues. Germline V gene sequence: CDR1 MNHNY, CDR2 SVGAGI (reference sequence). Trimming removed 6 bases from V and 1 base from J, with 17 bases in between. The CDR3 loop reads CASSSTQGSGTDTQYF. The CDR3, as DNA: TGTGCCAGCAGCTCAACTCAGGGGTCGGGCACAGATACGCAGTATTTT.

CDR3 sequence reads: CASSWAVGYEQYF. As DNA, the CDR3 is TGTGCCAGCAGTTGGGCTGTGGGCTACGAGCAGTACTTC. The chain carries TRBV28 and TRBJ2-5; no reliable D call. The DNA end lines up better with TRBJ2-7; the J call may be wrong. Germline V lookup: CDR1 MDHEN, CDR2 SYDVKM. This CDR3 region has 13 residues.

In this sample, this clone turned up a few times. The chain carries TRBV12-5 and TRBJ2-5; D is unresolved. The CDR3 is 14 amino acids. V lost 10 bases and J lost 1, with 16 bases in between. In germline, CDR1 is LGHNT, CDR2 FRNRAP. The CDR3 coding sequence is TGTGCTACCAATAACGGCGGCTTCCAAGAGACCCAGTACTTC. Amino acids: CATNNGGFQETQYF.

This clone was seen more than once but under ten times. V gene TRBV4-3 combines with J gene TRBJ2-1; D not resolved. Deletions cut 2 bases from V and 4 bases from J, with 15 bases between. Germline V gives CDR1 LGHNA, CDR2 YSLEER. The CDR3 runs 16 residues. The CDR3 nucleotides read TGCGCCAGCAGCCAATATGAGAGGAGATTTTACAATGAGCAGTTCTTC. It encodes CASSQYERRFYNEQFF.

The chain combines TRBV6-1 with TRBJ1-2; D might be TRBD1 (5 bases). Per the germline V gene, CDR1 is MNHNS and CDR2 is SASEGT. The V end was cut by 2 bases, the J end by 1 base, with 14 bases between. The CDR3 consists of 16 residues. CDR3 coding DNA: TGTGCCAGCAGTGAAAGGGGCGGCCAGCTTAACTATGGCTACACCTTC. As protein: CASSERGGQLNYGYTF.

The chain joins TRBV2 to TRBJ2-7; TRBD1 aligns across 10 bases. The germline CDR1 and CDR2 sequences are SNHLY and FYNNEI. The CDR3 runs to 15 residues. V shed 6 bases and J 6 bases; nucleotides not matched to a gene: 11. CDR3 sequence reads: CASRDLPGTGVEQYF. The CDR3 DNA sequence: TGTGCCAGCAGAGACCTCCCCGGGACAGGGGTCGAGCAGTACTTC.

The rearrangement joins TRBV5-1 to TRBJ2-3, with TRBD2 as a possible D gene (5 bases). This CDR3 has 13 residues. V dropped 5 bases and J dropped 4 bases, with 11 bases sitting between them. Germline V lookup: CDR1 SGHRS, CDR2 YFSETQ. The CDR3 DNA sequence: TGCGCCAGCAGACCAGACGGGGCAGATACGCAGTATTTT. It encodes CASRPDGADTQYF.

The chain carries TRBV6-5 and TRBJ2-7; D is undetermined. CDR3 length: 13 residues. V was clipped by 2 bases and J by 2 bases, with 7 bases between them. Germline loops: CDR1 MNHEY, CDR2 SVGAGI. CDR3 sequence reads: CASSYAGTYEQYF. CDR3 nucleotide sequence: TGTGCCAGCAGTTACGCAGGAACCTACGAGCAGTACTTC.

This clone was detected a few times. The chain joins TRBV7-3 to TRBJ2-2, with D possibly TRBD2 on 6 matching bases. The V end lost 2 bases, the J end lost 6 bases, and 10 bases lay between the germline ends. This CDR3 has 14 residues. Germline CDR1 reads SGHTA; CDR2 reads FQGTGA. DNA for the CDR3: TGTGCCAGCAGCTTAGGCGGGACCGCCGGGGAGCTGTTTTTT. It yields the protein CASSLGGTAGELFF. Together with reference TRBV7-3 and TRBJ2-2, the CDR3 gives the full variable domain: GAGVSQTPSNKVTEKGKYVELRCDPISGHTALYWYRQSLGQGPEFLIYFQGTGAADDSGLPNDRFFAVRPEGSVSTLKIQRTERGDSAVYLCASSLGGTAGELFFGEGSRLTVL.